A single sample gave rise to the 12 T cell receptor delta chains below, sequenced in a study of gamma-delta chains in newborns, infants, children. TCRdb repeated clone calling on the reads with CATT. The sample shows roughly 2,000 delta-chain clones, about 1% of them seen only once. The source material was blood. Receptors originate from a child who was a newborn, infant or young child, either healthy, febrile or measles-vaccinated (not recorded which).

In this sample, this clone turned up a few times. This likely came from a read error, as a far larger clone is one base away. At the DNA level, this CDR3 is encoded by other sequences in the same sample as well. The rearrangement links TRDV2 to TRDJ1; 11 nucleotides agree with TRDD3. Germline assignment: CDR1 GEAIGNYY and CDR2 EKD. The CDR3 has 15 amino acids. In DNA, the CDR3 is TGCGCCTGTGACCTACTGGGGGATAATGGCGATAAACTCATCTTT. Translated, it gives CACDLLGDNGDKLIF.

This clone was recorded a few times. Possible read error: a much larger clone is one base away. Different DNA sequences within this sample yield the same CDR3. CDR3 DNA: TGCGCCTGTGACATACTGGGGGACTCCTGGGACACCCGACAGATGTTTTTC. It codes for CACDILGDSWDTRQMFF. The V gene is TRDV2, the J gene TRDJ3; TRDD3 agrees at 9 bases. The CDR3 loop spans 17 amino acids. From germline, CDR1 is GEAIGNYY and CDR2 EKD.

Only a few counts were recorded for this clone. A far larger clone is just one base off, so this is likely a read error. The same CDR3 is also encoded by other DNA sequences in this sample. The V call is TRDV2, the J call TRDJ2; D perhaps matches TRDD3 (6 bases). The CDR3 is 14 residues long. Germline CDR1 reads GEAIGNYY; CDR2 reads EKD. V was shortened by 4 bases and J by 5 bases, with 13 bases between the two germline ends. CDR3 sequence: CACDQLGDTAQLFF. CDR3 sequence (DNA): TGTGCCTGTGATCAACTAGGGGATACAGCACAACTCTTCTTT.

To note about this clone: The protein TCRdb lists belongs to a much larger clone and differs from this DNA's translation at residue 3, which points to a read error; the protein shown is made from the DNA. Other DNA sequences in this specimen translate into the identical CDR3. The V gene is TRDV2, the J gene TRDJ2; D perhaps matches TRDD3 (5 bases). CDR1 is GEAIGNYY and CDR2 is EKD in the germline V gene. The CDR3 spans 14 residues. The CDR3 DNA sequence: TGCGCCCGTGACACCGTCGGGATTACAGCACAACTCTTCTTT. Residues: CARDTVGITAQLFF.

In the case of this clone: A much larger clone sits a single nucleotide away, making a read error possible. Distinct nucleotide sequences in the sample also encode this CDR3. This chain joins TRDV2 and TRDJ3; TRDD3 agrees at 10 bases. The CDR3 spans 22 residues. Germline V gene sequence: CDR1 GEAIGNYY, CDR2 EKD. CDR3 region: CACDTATYWGIASSWDTRQMFF. The CDR3 bases are TGTGCCTGCGACACCGCGACTTACTGGGGGATCGCAAGCTCCTGGGACACCCGACAGATGTTTTTC.

Details on this clone: This likely stems from a read error, as it lies one base from a far larger clone. Other DNA variants within this sample encode the same CDR3. Here the CDR3 reads CACDTVRTGGYKAWDTRQMFF. CDR3 nucleotide sequence: TGTGCCTGTGACACTGTACGTACTGGGGGATACAAAGCCTGGGACACCCGACAGATGTTTTTC. J is TRDJ3 and V is TRDV2; 12 positions match TRDD3. Germline values: CDR1 GEAIGNYY, CDR2 EKD. CDR3 size: 21 residues. V gave up 1 base and J gave up 2 bases; unmatched junction bases: 11.

Concerning this clone itself: The protein in TCRdb stems from a much larger clone and differs at residue 10 from this DNA's translation, likely a read error; here the protein is translated from the DNA. This chain connects TRDV2 to TRDJ2, with 12 bases aligning to TRDD3. This CDR3 comprises 14 residues. Looked up from germline, CDR1 is GEAIGNYY and CDR2 is EKD. The CDR3 DNA reads TGTGCCTGTGACCTACTGGGGGATACAGTACAACTCTTCTTT. This translates into CACDLLGDTVQLFF.

Regarding this clone: Translating this DNA gives a protein that differs at residue 6 from the TCRdb one, which belongs to a much larger clone; a read error is likely, and the protein shown is this translation. J is TRDJ2 and V is TRDV2; 8 bases align to TRDD3. Germline matching of the DNA provided the J gene here, since TCRdb leaves it blank. Per germline, CDR1 GEAIGNYY and CDR2 EKD. CDR3 length: 15 amino acids. V lost 0 bases and J lost 3; bases outside the gene matches: 2. Written as DNA, the CDR3 is TGTGCCTGTGACACCCGGGGGGATATGACAGCACAACTCTTCTTT. Translated, it gives CACDTRGDMTAQLFF.

Comments on this clone: A much larger clone lies one base from this, so it may be a read error. Other nucleotide sequences in the sample specify the same CDR3. The chain is built from TRDV1 and TRDJ1, with D possibly TRDD3 on 6 matching bases. The length of the CDR3 is 19 residues. Germline loops: CDR1 TSWWSYY, CDR2 QGS. In DNA, the CDR3 is TGTGCTCTAGGGGCCTTGGTGGCTACCTACTGGGAGTACACCGATAAACTCATCTTT. Its protein is CALGALVATYWEYTDKLIF.

This clone was seen a handful of times. A much bigger clone sits one base away, suggesting this may be a read error. The sample holds other DNA sequences that translate to the same CDR3. The chain employs TRDV2 and TRDJ3; maybe TRDD3 (6 bases). Germline-derived CDR1 and CDR2 are GEAIGNYY and EKD. CDR3 length: 19 residues. CDR3 nucleotides: TGTGCCTGTGACACGGTGGGGGCTAGCAGCTCCTGGGACACCCGACAGATGTTCTTC. Its translation is CACDTVGASSSWDTRQMFF.

This clone counts as medium-sized (0.01 to 0.1%). V and J are TRDV2 and TRDJ1, with 12 bases that match TRDD3. The germline V gene has CDR1 GEAIGNYY and CDR2 EKD. With V trimmed by 0 bases and J by 0 bases, 4 bases remained unmatched. The CDR3 has 17 residues. The CDR3 loop is CACDTLGDTVYTDKLIF. CDR3 nucleotide sequence: TGTGCCTGTGACACCCTGGGGGATACGGTCTACACCGATAAACTCATCTTT.

There are a few counts of this clone. The TCRdb protein, from a much larger clone, departs from this DNA's translation at residue 17, likely by read error; the protein shown derives from the DNA. The V and J genes are TRDV2 and TRDJ3, with D possibly TRDD3 on 5 matching bases. Germline V lookup: CDR1 GEAIGNYY, CDR2 EKD. The CDR3 has 19 residues. The CDR3 loop is CACDTESRYSSWDTRQKFF. CDR3 nucleotides: TGTGCCTGTGACACCGAAAGCCGCTATAGCTCCTGGGACACCCGACAGAAGTTTTTC.